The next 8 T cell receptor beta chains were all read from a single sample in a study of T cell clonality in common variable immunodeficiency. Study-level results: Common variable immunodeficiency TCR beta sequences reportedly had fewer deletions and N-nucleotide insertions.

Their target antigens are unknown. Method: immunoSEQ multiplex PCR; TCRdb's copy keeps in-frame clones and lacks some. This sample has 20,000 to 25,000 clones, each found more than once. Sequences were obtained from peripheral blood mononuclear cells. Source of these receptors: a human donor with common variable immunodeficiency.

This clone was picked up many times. The covered CDR3 bases are TGTGCCAGCAGAACGGGCGGGGGGGCCTACGAG. Translating it yields CASRTGGGAYE. The entire CDR3 reads CASRTGGGAYEQYF. V usage is TRBV6-2 or TRBV6-3 and J usage is TRBJ2-7; 9 nucleotides line up with TRBD2. The read terminates 3 residues ahead of where the CDR3 ends, so the germline J gene completes it. The CDR3 contains 14 residues. Losses at the gene ends were 6 bases for V and 2 bases for J; bases not matched to a gene: 5. Germline assignment: CDR1 MNHEY and CDR2 SVGEGT.

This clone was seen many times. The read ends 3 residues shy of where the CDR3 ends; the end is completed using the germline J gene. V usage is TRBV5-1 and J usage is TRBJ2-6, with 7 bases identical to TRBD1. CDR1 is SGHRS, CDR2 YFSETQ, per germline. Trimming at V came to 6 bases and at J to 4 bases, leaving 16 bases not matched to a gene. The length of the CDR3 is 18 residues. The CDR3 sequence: CASMPLGTALAGANVLTF. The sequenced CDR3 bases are TGCGCCAGCATGCCACTAGGGACAGCATTAGCCGGGGCCAACGTC.

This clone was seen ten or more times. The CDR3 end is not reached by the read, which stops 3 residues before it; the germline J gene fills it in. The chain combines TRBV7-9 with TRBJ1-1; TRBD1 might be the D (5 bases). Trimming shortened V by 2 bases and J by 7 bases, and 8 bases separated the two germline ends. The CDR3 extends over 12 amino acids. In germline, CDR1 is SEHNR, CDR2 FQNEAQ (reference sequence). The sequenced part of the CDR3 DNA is TGTGCCAGCAGCTTAAGGCAGGGTGAA. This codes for CASSLRQGE. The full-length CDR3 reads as CASSLRQGEAFF.

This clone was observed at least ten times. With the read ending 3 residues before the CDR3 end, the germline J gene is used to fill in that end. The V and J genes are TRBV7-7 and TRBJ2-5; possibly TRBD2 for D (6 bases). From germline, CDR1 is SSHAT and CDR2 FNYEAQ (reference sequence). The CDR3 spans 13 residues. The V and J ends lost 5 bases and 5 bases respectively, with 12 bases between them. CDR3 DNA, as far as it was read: TGTGCCAGCAGCGTTAGCGGTGCGGAGACC. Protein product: CASSVSGAET. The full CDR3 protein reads CASSVSGAETQYF.

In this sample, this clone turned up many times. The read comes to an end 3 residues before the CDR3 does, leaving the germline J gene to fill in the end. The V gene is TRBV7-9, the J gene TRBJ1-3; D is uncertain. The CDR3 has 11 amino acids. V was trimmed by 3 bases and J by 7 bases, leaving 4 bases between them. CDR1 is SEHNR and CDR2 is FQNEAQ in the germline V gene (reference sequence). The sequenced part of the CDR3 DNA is TGTGCCAGCAGCTTTGGCAACACC. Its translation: CASSFGNT. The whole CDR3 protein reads CASSFGNTIYF.

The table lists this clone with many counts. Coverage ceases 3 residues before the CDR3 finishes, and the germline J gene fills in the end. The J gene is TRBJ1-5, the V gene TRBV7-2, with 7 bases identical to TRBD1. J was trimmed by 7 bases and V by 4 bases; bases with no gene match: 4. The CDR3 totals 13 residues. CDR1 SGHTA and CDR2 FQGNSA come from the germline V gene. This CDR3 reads CASSSNRGQPQHF. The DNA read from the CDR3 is TGTGCCAGCAGCTCCAACAGGGGCCAGCCC. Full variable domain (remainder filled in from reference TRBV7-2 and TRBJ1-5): GAGVSQSPSNKVTEKGKDVELRCDPISGHTALYWYRQSLGQGLEFLIYFQGNSAPDKSGLPSDRFSAERTGGSVSTLTIQRTQQEDSAVYLCASSSNRGQPQHFGDGTRLSIL.

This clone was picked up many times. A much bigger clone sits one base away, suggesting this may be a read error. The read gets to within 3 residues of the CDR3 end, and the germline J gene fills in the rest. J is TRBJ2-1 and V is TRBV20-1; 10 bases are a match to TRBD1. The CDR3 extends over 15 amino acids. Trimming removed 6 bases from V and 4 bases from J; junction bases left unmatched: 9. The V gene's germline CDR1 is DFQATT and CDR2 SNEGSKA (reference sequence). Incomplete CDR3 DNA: TGCAGTGCCCCCCCGGACAGGGGGGTTTACAATGAG. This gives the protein CSAPPDRGVYNE. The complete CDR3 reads CSAPPDRGVYNEQFF.

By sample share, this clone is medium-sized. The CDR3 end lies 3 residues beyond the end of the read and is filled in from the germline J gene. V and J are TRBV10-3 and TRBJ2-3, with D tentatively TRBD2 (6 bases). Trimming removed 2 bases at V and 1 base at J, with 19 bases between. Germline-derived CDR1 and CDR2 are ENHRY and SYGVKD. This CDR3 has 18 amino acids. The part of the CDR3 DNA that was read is TGTGCCATCAGTGAGGGGGCGGGGCGGTCTTATCGCACAGATACG. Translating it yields CAISEGAGRSYRTDT. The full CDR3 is CAISEGAGRSYRTDTQYF.